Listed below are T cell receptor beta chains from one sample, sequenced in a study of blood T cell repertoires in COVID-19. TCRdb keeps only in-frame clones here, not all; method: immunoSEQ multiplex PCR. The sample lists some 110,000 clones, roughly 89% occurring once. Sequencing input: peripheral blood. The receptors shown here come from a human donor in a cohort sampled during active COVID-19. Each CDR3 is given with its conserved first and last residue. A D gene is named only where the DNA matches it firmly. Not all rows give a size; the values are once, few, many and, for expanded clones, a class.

CASSELDSCFF TGTGCCAGCAGTGAACTGGACAGCTGCTTCTTC . 11 TRBJ2-1 TRBV2 .
CASSGPSGSSGELFF TGTGCCAGCAGTGGGCCTAGCGGGAGTTCCGGGGAGCTGTTTTTT TRBD2 15 TRBJ2-2 TRBV2 .
CSVGGLSYNEQFF TGCAGCGTTGGGGGGCTCTCCTACAATGAGCAGTTCTTC . 13 TRBJ2-1 TRBV29-1 .
CASSWGNRGELFF TGTGCCAGCAGTTGGGGGAACAGGGGGGAACTGTTTTTT TRBD1 13 TRBJ1-4 TRBV27 .
CASSTGDYGYTF TGTGCCAGCAGTACAGGTGACTATGGCTACACCTTC . 12 TRBJ1-2 TRBV5-6 .
CAWGGRGFSNSPLHF TGTGCCTGGGGGGGCAGGGGATTTAGCAATTCACCCCTCCACTTT . 15 TRBJ1-6 TRBV30 .
CASTQGADEQFF TGTGCCAGCACACAGGGGGCGGATGAGCAGTTCTTC TRBD1 12 TRBJ2-1 TRBV12-3/TRBV12-4 .
CASSQAGTGFPKRQHF TGCGCCAGCAGCCAAGCCGGGACAGGGTTTCCGAAACGCCAGCATTTT TRBD1 16 TRBJ1-5 TRBV4-1 .
CASSLTSGSSYEQYF TGCGCCAGCAGCTTGACTAGCGGGAGCTCCTACGAGCAGTACTTC TRBD2 15 TRBJ2-7 TRBV5-1 .
CASSGGSSGNTIYF TGTGCCAGTAGTGGGGGCAGCTCTGGAAACACCATATATTTT . 14 TRBJ1-3 TRBV19 .
CASSSNSGGRNIQYF TGTGCCAGCAGCAGTAATTCGGGGGGCAGAAACATTCAGTACTTC . 15 TRBJ2-4 TRBV21-1 few
CASSLGQGAGEQYF TGTGCCAGCAGTTTAGGGCAGGGGGCGGGGGAGCAGTACTTC TRBD1 14 TRBJ2-7 TRBV28 .
CASSWTKNTEAFF TGTGCCAGTAGTTGGACAAAGAACACTGAAGCTTTCTTT . 13 TRBJ1-1 TRBV19 .
CASSLSGGVYEQYF TGTGCCAGCAGCCTGAGCGGGGGGGTATACGAGCAGTACTTC TRBD2 14 TRBJ2-7 TRBV5-4 .
CASSLMAANTGELFF TGTGCCAGCAGCTTAATGGCGGCGAACACCGGGGAGCTGTTTTTT . 15 TRBJ2-2 TRBV13 .
CASRASGSRDGELFF TGTGCCAGCAGAGCTAGCGGGAGTCGGGACGGGGAGCTGTTTTTT TRBD2 15 TRBJ2-2 TRBV2 .
CASSYAEVNTEAFF TGTGCCAGCAGTTACGCGGAAGTGAACACTGAAGCTTTCTTT . 14 TRBJ1-1 TRBV6-6 once
CASSPQAGPGNTIYF TGTGCCAGCTCCCCCCAGGCGGGGCCCGGAAACACCATATATTTT . 15 TRBJ1-3 TRBV18 .
CASRISGTSSYNEQFF TGTGCCAGCCGGATTAGCGGGACGAGCTCCTACAATGAGCAGTTCTTC TRBD2 16 TRBJ2-1 TRBV6-4 .
CASSVGTSGRNEQYF TGTGCCAGCTCAGTAGGGACTAGCGGGAGAAACGAGCAGTACTTC TRBD2 15 TRBJ2-7 TRBV18 .
CATAKGQGYEQYF TGTGCCACGGCTAAGGGACAGGGCTACGAGCAGTACTTC TRBD1 13 TRBJ2-7 TRBV24-1 .
CASSLSPVNNEQFF TGCGCCAGCAGCTTGAGTCCGGTTAACAATGAGCAGTTCTTC . 14 TRBJ2-1 TRBV5-1 .
CASSEATGLSGANVLTF TGTGCCAGCAGTGAGGCCACGGGTCTTTCAGGGGCCAACGTCCTGACTTTC . 17 TRBJ2-6 TRBV25-1 .
CASKNRGLDEKLFF TGTGCCAGCAAAAACAGGGGGCTGGATGAAAAACTGTTTTTT TRBD1 14 TRBJ1-4 TRBV2 once
CASSQEGGYRTQYF TGTGCCAGCAGCCAAGAGGGGGGGTATCGAACGCAGTATTTT TRBD2 14 TRBJ2-3 TRBV14 .
CASGREWTRNSPLHF TGTGCCAGTGGTAGGGAGTGGACGCGGAATTCACCCCTCCACTTT . 15 TRBJ1-6 TRBV19 once
CAWSRTYNEQFF TGTGCCTGGAGTAGGACATACAATGAGCAGTTCTTC . 12 TRBJ2-1 TRBV30 .
CASSLSSKETQYF TGTGCCAGCAGCTTAAGTAGTAAGGAGACCCAGTACTTC . 13 TRBJ2-5 TRBV7-3 .
CASSRVQSTEAFF TGTGCCAGTAGTCGGGTACAAAGCACTGAAGCTTTCTTT . 13 TRBJ1-1 TRBV19 .
CASSGGTGGAIYEQYF TGTGCCAGCAGTGGGGGGACAGGGGGCGCGATCTACGAGCAGTACTTC TRBD1 16 TRBJ2-7 TRBV6-1 .
CASSGAAGGTYSNQPQHF TGTGCCAGCAGTGGGGCAGCAGGGGGCACCTATAGCAATCAGCCCCAGCATTTT TRBD1 18 TRBJ1-5 TRBV6-1 .
CASSQGTRGSPLHF TGTGCCAGCAGCCAAGGGACCCGGGGTTCACCCCTCCACTTT . 14 TRBJ1-6 TRBV3-1/TRBV3-2 .
CASSPPVAANGYTF TGTGCCAGCTCACCACCTGTGGCCGCCAATGGCTACACCTTC . 14 TRBJ1-2 TRBV18 once
CASSFGDTGEAFF TGTGCCAGCAGCTTCGGGGATACGGGTGAAGCTTTCTTT . 13 TRBJ1-1 TRBV7-9 .
CATSRRTGSLEKLFF TGTGCCACCAGCAGAAGAACAGGCAGCCTGGAAAAACTGTTTTTT . 15 TRBJ1-4 TRBV15 .
CASNQDPSGEQFF TGTGCCAGCAACCAAGACCCTAGCGGGGAGCAGTTCTTC TRBD2 13 TRBJ2-1 TRBV14 .
CSARPGGGNIQYF TGCAGCGCCCGCCCGGGGGGCGGAAACATTCAGTACTTC . 13 TRBJ2-4 TRBV29-1 .
CASSLSPGETQYF TGTGCCAGCAGTTTGTCCCCCGGAGAGACCCAGTACTTC . 13 TRBJ2-5 TRBV12-3/TRBV12-4 once
CASSLFTSGGKETQYF TGTGCCAGCAGCTTATTTACTAGCGGGGGGAAAGAGACCCAGTACTTC TRBD2 16 TRBJ2-5 TRBV11-3 .
CASSTGDVNQPQHF TGTGCCAGCTCAACAGGGGATGTCAATCAGCCCCAGCATTTT TRBD1 14 TRBJ1-5 TRBV18 .
CSVEGVEQFF TGCAGCGTTGAAGGAGTTGAGCAGTTCTTC . 10 TRBJ2-1 TRBV29-1 .
CASSLEGRGEYGYTF TGCGCCAGCAGCTTGGAGGGCAGGGGGGAGTATGGCTACACCTTC TRBD1 15 TRBJ1-2 TRBV5-1 .
CASSDQGTAEAFF TGCGCCAGCAGTGACCAGGGGACCGCTGAAGCTTTCTTT . 13 TRBJ1-1 TRBV10-1 few
CASSLAQGQRGYTF TGTGCCAGCAGTTTAGCGCAGGGCCAGAGGGGCTACACCTTC . 14 TRBJ1-2 TRBV28 .
CATTRDKETRGYTF TGTGCCACCACCAGGGATAAGGAGACCCGCGGCTACACCTTC . 14 TRBJ1-2 TRBV15 .
CASSFPGVHEQYF TGTGCCAGCAGTTTTCCGGGGGTCCACGAGCAGTACTTC . 13 TRBJ2-7 TRBV12-3/TRBV12-4 .
CASSDGEGDRGTGELFF TGTGCCAGCAGTGACGGAGAGGGGGACCGCGGGACCGGGGAGCTGTTTTTT . 17 TRBJ2-2 TRBV6-4 .
CASSLTSGRNNEQFF TGTGCCAGCAGCTTGACTAGCGGCCGTAACAATGAGCAGTTCTTC TRBD2 15 TRBJ2-1 TRBV5-5 .
CASGRGSGSQLVETQYF TGTGCTAGTGGGCGCGGGAGCGGGAGTCAGCTAGTGGAGACCCAGTACTTC TRBD2 17 TRBJ2-5 TRBV12-5 .
CASSGPASGQKSAYYGYTF TGTGCCAGCAGTGGCCCAGCATCGGGACAGAAAAGCGCGTACTATGGCTACACCTTC TRBD1 19 TRBJ1-2 TRBV28 once
CASSQHGAARPQHF TGTGCCAGCAGCCAGCACGGTGCGGCCAGGCCCCAGCATTTT . 14 TRBJ1-5 TRBV5-6 .
CASSQVFGNTEAFF TGCGCCAGCAGCCAAGTGTTCGGGAACACTGAAGCTTTCTTT . 14 TRBJ1-1 TRBV4-1 .